A single sample gave rise to the 31 T cell receptor beta chains below, sequenced in a study of identical twins. Via MiXCR, TCRdb re-called the 5' RACE reads, giving one row per CDR3 protein. The sample yields a few hundred thousand distinct CDR3 sequences, about 15% seen once. These same records also appear under a second study, on yellow fever vaccine responses in identical twins.

Sequenced: CD4+ T cells sorted from blood. The origin of the receptors is a woman in her late teens or twenties in good health.

This clonotype was found many times. CDR3 residues: CASSPRTINTGTQYF. In nucleotides, the CDR3 is TGCGCCAGCAGCCCACGGACTATCAACACGGGTACGCAGTATTTT. The gene calls are TRBV5-1 and TRBJ2-3, with D perhaps matching TRBD2 (6 bases). This CDR3 has 15 residues. The V end lost 4 bases, the J end lost 8 bases, and 20 bases lay between the germline ends. Germline CDR1 SGHRS, CDR2 YFSETQ.

This chain joins TRBV6-1 and TRBJ2-7; possible D gene TRBD1, 5 bases. Trimming removed 7 bases at V and 0 bases at J, with 13 bases between. Germline V gives CDR1 MNHNS, CDR2 SASEGT. CDR3 length equals 14 residues. The CDR3 is CASTRVSSSYEQYV. The CDR3 region has the DNA TGTGCCAGCACCAGGGTTTCGAGCTCCTACGAGCAGTACGTC.

The sample holds a few counts of this clonotype. The chain has TRBV20-1 and TRBJ1-1; D is possibly TRBD1 (5 bases). Trimming took off 1 base at V and 1 base at J, with 13 bases between the two ends. This CDR3 contains 15 residues. Germline assignment: CDR1 DFQATT and CDR2 SNEGSKA (reference sequence). CDR3 in DNA: TGCAGTGCTAGAGTCGCGTTGGGGGGGAACACTGAAGCTTTCTTT. The encoded protein is CSARVALGGNTEAFF.

J is TRBJ2-7 and V is TRBV5-1; no clear D gene. Trimming stripped 2 bases from V and 5 bases from J, with 11 bases between. CDR3 length: 13 residues. Germline V lookup: CDR1 SGHRS, CDR2 YFSETQ. CDR3 sequence reads: CASSLIRADEQYF. Here the CDR3 DNA reads TGCGCCAGCAGCTTAATCCGAGCTGACGAGCAGTACTTC.

A few counts support this clonotype. This chain links TRBV3-1 with TRBJ2-2; D assignment may be TRBD1 or TRBD2 (5 bases each). This CDR3 region has 16 residues. In germline, CDR1 is LGHDT, CDR2 YNNKEL (reference sequence). Trimming shortened V by 7 bases and J by 1 base, and 16 bases separated the two germline ends. In DNA form, the CDR3 reads TGTGCCAGCAACAAAGTAGCAGGGAGGAACACCGGGGAGCTGTTTTTT. It specifies CASNKVAGRNTGELFF.

This clonotype came up many times. The V and J genes are TRBV5-1 and TRBJ2-7; D gene ambiguous. V was cut by 5 bases and J by 0 bases, with 9 bases left in between. The germline V gene has CDR1 SGHRS and CDR2 YFSETQ. This CDR3 is 13 amino acids long. The CDR3 nucleotides read TGCGCCAGCAGAGTCATGGACTCCTACGAGCAGTACTTC. Translating it yields CASRVMDSYEQYF.

This clonotype was counted between two and nine times. The chain links TRBV11-3 to TRBJ2-6; tentatively, D is TRBD2 (5 bases). Germline V gene data show CDR1 as SGHNT and CDR2 as YENEEA. The CDR3 consists of 16 residues. V was shortened by 3 bases and J by 0 bases, with 9 bases between the two germline ends. The CDR3 reads CASSFSGYSGANVLTF. CDR3 bases: TGTGCCAGCAGCTTTTCGGGGTACTCTGGGGCCAACGTCCTGACTTTC.

J is TRBJ2-5 and V is TRBV10-1, with D perhaps matching TRBD1 (5 bases). Germline CDR1 WNHNN, CDR2 SYGVQD (reference sequence). CDR3 length equals 13 residues. With 2 bases removed from V and 7 bases from J, the gap between germline ends came to 11 bases. CDR3 amino acids: CASSEDSRGTQYF. The CDR3 bases are TGCGCCAGCAGTGAGGACAGCCGAGGGACCCAGTACTTC.

The chain is built from TRBV20-1 and TRBJ2-3; D is unclear. The CDR3 covers 14 residues. Looked up from germline, CDR1 is DFQATT and CDR2 is SNEGSKA (reference sequence). The ends were cut back, 0 bases at V and 6 bases at J, with 13 bases in the middle. CDR3 region: CSARDLRASDTQYF. CDR3 coding DNA: TGCAGTGCTAGAGATCTGAGAGCCAGCGATACGCAGTATTTT.

Only a few counts were recorded for this clonotype. This chain links TRBV20-1 with TRBJ1-5; 7 bases align to TRBD1. The CDR3 consists of 12 residues. J was trimmed by 5 bases and V by 6 bases; bases with no gene match: 4. CDR1 and CDR2 (germline): DFQATT, SNEGSKA (reference sequence). The CDR3 here is CSATGVDQPQHF. The CDR3 region has the DNA TGCAGTGCCACAGGGGTGGATCAGCCCCAGCATTTT.

The V and J genes are TRBV29-1 and TRBJ2-3; D not certain. CDR3 length equals 11 residues. The ends were cut back, 7 bases at V and 10 bases at J, with 15 bases in the middle. Germline-derived CDR1 and CDR2 are SQVTM and ANQGSEA. The CDR3 DNA reads TGCAGCGCCGAAAGGTCAAGGGCGCAGTATTTT. It specifies CSAERSRAQYF.

CDR3 nucleotide sequence: TGTGCCACCAGTGATTGGGACAGGGGGGTTCGCTCCTACAATGAGCAGTTCTTC. Protein product: CATSDWDRGVRSYNEQFF. The chain couples TRBV24-1 to TRBJ2-1; TRBD1 matches at 11 bases. V lost 2 bases and J lost 0; bases outside the gene matches: 5. The length of the CDR3 is 18 residues. Per germline, CDR1 KGHDR and CDR2 SFDVKD.

V usage is TRBV29-1 and J usage is TRBJ1-2; D not certain. This CDR3 region has 11 residues. Trimming removed 3 bases from V and 5 bases from J, with 7 bases in between. CDR1 SQVTM and CDR2 ANQGSEA come from the germline V gene. CDR3 DNA sequence: TGCAGCGTTGACGGAGGGTATGGCTACACCTTC. Protein: CSVDGGYGYTF.

The chain combines TRBV28 with TRBJ2-1; either TRBD1 or TRBD2 may supply D (5 bases each). This CDR3 has 16 amino acids. The V gene lost 3 bases and the J gene lost 3 bases, with 15 bases spanning the gap. Germline values: CDR1 MDHEN, CDR2 SYDVKM. The CDR3 region has the DNA TGTGCCAGCAGTTTGGGGCTAGCACTGGTCTACAATGAGCAGTTCTTC. As protein: CASSLGLALVYNEQFF.

The genes are TRBV10-3 and TRBJ2-3; 8 bases are shared with TRBD2. Trimming cost V 7 bases and J 3 bases; bases outside gene matches: 6. The CDR3 is 14 residues long. Germline V gives CDR1 ENHRY, CDR2 SYGVKD. CDR3 protein: CAIKPGLETDTQYF. Written as DNA, the CDR3 is TGTGCCATCAAGCCGGGACTAGAAACAGATACGCAGTATTTT.

The gene calls are TRBV11-2 and TRBJ2-3; no clear D gene. The CDR3 is 12 residues long. V was pared by 7 bases and J by 2 bases, with 7 bases between. The V gene's germline CDR1 is SGHAT and CDR2 FQNNGV. The CDR3 sequence is CASNTYTDTQYF. The DNA for the CDR3 is TGTGCCAGCAACACATACACAGATACGCAGTATTTT.

This chain connects TRBV6-5 to TRBJ2-2; D call uncertain. V dropped 0 bases and J dropped 0 bases, with 17 bases sitting between them. CDR3 length: 19 amino acids. CDR1 is MNHEY, CDR2 SVGAGI, per germline. CDR3: CASSYSTGRPYPNTGELFF. The CDR3 DNA reads as TGTGCCAGCAGTTACTCGACGGGCAGACCCTACCCGAACACCGGGGAGCTGTTTTTT.

This clonotype came up a few times. The J gene is TRBJ2-7, the V gene TRBV7-9; unclear D gene. The CDR3 contains 15 residues. Trimming removed 2 bases from V and 0 bases from J, with 11 bases in between. The germline V gene has CDR1 SEHNR and CDR2 FQNEAQ (reference sequence). The chain's CDR3 is CASSLPEAPSYEQYF. The CDR3 region has the DNA TGTGCCAGCAGCTTACCAGAGGCACCCTCCTACGAGCAGTACTTC.

The chain has TRBV28 and TRBJ2-3; D is perhaps TRBD1 (6 bases). CDR3 size: 15 residues. Germline V gene data show CDR1 as MDHEN and CDR2 as SYDVKM. V lost 6 bases, J lost 2 bases, and 15 bases lay in between. DNA of the CDR3: TGTGCCAGCAGGGCAGGGGAGACCTACACAGATACGCAGTATTTT. Its protein product is CASRAGETYTDTQYF.

This clonotype was seen more than once but under ten times. The gene calls are TRBV20-1 and TRBJ2-1; a weak D match, TRBD2 (6 bases). Per the germline V gene, CDR1 is DFQATT and CDR2 is SNEGSKA (reference sequence). This CDR3 is built from 18 residues. The ends were cut back, 3 bases at V and 4 bases at J, with 25 bases in the middle. The CDR3 DNA reads as TGCAGTGCTAGGGCCCCCAGGGTCTTAGCGGCAGTATACAATGAGCAGTTCTTC. Its translation: CSARAPRVLAAVYNEQFF.

The rearrangement links TRBV11-2 to TRBJ1-1; no definite D call. V lost 5 bases to trimming and J lost 8 bases, with 15 bases between them. This CDR3 is built from 13 residues. CDR1 SGHAT and CDR2 FQNNGV come from the germline V gene. The CDR3 region has the DNA TGTGCCAGCAGCCCACTCCCCGGAGTGGAAGCTTTCTTT. Translated: CASSPLPGVEAFF.

This CDR3 reads CASSLEVGRLSGANVLTF. Written as DNA, the CDR3 is TGTGCCAGCAGCTTAGAGGTGGGCCGATTATCTGGGGCCAACGTCCTGACTTTC. This chain links TRBV11-2 with TRBJ2-6, with D unclear. V was cut by 0 bases and J by 1 base, with 13 bases left in between. Germline lookup yields CDR1 SGHAT and CDR2 FQNNGV. There are 18 residues in the CDR3.

There are many counts of this clonotype. This rearrangement joins TRBV12-3 or TRBV12-4 to TRBJ2-3, with D unresolved. Trimming shortened V by 1 base and J by 1 base, and 9 bases separated the two germline ends. CDR3 length equals 15 residues. The CDR3 sequence is CASSLEGLGTDTQYF. CDR3 sequence (DNA): TGTGCCAGCAGTTTAGAAGGGCTGGGCACAGATACGCAGTATTTT.

This clonotype was observed a handful of times. The chain carries TRBV7-9 and TRBJ2-3; tentatively, D is TRBD2 (6 bases). Germline values: CDR1 SEHNR, CDR2 FQNEAQ (reference sequence). V lost 6 bases and J lost 4, with 14 bases in between. This CDR3 has 14 residues. The CDR3 sequence is CASRKPGLADTQYF. The CDR3 DNA reads TGTGCCAGCAGGAAACCGGGACTCGCAGATACGCAGTATTTT.

There are a few counts of this clonotype. This chain uses TRBV12-5 with TRBJ2-2; 9 bases fit TRBD1. After removal of 6 bases from V and 2 bases from J, the junction contained 4 bases not matched to a gene. This CDR3 is 15 amino acids long. The V gene's germline CDR1 is LGHNT and CDR2 FRNRAP. CDR3 nucleotide sequence: TGTGCTAGTGGGCAGGGACAGGGAAACACCGGGGAGCTGTTTTTT. This sequence encodes CASGQGQGNTGELFF.

This chain uses TRBV2 with TRBJ2-1, with TRBD2 matching over 9 bases. The CDR3 runs to 13 residues. In germline, CDR1 is SNHLY, CDR2 FYNNEI. Losses at the gene ends were 10 bases for V and 6 bases for J; bases not matched to a gene: 7. CDR3 DNA: TGTGCCACCCAAGCGGGAGGTGGCAATGAGCAGTTCTTC. Translated, it gives CATQAGGGNEQFF.

This chain uses TRBV12-3 or TRBV12-4 with TRBJ2-7; 14 nucleotides match TRBD2. Unmatched junction bases numbered 8, after V lost 6 bases and J lost 7 bases. The CDR3 sequence is 15 residues long. The CDR3, as DNA: TGTGCCAGCAGGGATCGGGGACTAGCGGGGGATGAGCAGTACTTC. Translating gives CASRDRGLAGDEQYF.

This clonotype was observed many times. The J gene is TRBJ2-2, the V gene TRBV7-2; tentatively, D is TRBD2 (5 bases). Germline loops: CDR1 SGHTA, CDR2 FQGNSA. Between the trimmed V and J ends, which lost 3 bases and 7 bases, there was a span of 9 bases. The CDR3 spans 13 residues. CDR3 residues: CASSFRGVGELFF. In nucleotides, the CDR3 is TGTGCCAGCAGCTTCCGGGGAGTCGGGGAGCTGTTTTTT.

This clonotype was detected only a few times. This rearrangement joins TRBV24-1 to TRBJ2-1; D is unclear. The V and J ends lost 0 bases and 8 bases respectively, with 1 base between them. Germline CDR1 is KGHDR and CDR2 is SFDVKD. This CDR3 is built from 11 residues. As DNA, the CDR3 is TGTGCCACCAGTGATTTGTATGAGCAGTTCTTC. Its protein product is CATSDLYEQFF.

Here the CDR3 reads CASRAGSANEKLFF. The CDR3 DNA reads TGTGCCAGCAGGGCAGGGAGCGCTAATGAAAAACTGTTTTTT. This chain uses TRBV2 with TRBJ1-4; D is possibly TRBD1 (5 bases). This CDR3 has 14 residues. The germline V gene has CDR1 SNHLY and CDR2 FYNNEI. The V end lost 6 bases, the J end lost 3 bases, and 11 bases lay between the germline ends.

This sequence joins TRBV4-2 and TRBJ2-5, with D perhaps given as TRBD1 or TRBD2 (5 bases each). Between the trimmed V and J ends, which lost 3 bases and 3 bases, there was a span of 11 bases. In germline, CDR1 is LGHNA, CDR2 YNFKEQ. There are 14 residues in the CDR3. The DNA of the CDR3 is TGTGCCAGCAGCCAGGGACGGGCAGAAGAGACCCAGTACTTC. It is translated as CASSQGRAEETQYF.